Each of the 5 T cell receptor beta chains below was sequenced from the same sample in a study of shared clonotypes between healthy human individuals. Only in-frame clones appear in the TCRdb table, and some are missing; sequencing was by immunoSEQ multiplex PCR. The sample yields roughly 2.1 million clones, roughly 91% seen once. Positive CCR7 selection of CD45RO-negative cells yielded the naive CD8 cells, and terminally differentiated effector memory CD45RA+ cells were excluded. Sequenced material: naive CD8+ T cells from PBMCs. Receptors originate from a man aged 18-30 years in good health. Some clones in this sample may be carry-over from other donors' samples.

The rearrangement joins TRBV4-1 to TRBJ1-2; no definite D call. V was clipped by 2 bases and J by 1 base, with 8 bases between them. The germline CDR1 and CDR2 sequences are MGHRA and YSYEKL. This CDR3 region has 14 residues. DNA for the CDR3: TGCGCCAGCAGCCAACGTCTACTTAACTATGGCTACACCTTC. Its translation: CASSQRLLNYGYTF.

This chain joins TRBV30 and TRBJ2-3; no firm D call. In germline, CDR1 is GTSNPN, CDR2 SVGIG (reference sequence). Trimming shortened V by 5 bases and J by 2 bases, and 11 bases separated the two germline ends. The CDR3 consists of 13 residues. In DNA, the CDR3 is TGTGCCTGGGATCTGGGCCCCACAGATACGCAGTATTTT. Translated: CAWDLGPTDTQYF.

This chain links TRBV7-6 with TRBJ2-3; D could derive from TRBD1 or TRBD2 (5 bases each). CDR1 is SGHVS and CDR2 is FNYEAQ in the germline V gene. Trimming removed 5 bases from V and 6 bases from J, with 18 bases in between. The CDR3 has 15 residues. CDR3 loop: CASSLENRDADTQYF. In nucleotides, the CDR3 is TGTGCCAGCAGCCTGGAAAACCGGGACGCTGATACGCAGTATTTT.

The CDR3 loop reads CASSEGIFTVTNTEAFF. CDR3 in DNA: TGTGCCAGCAGTGAGGGGATTTTCACAGTTACGAACACTGAAGCTTTCTTT. The chain links TRBV6-1 to TRBJ1-1; D is undetermined. V was clipped by 3 bases and J by 1 base, with 18 bases between them. This CDR3 spans 17 amino acids. Germline CDR1 is MNHNS and CDR2 is SASEGT.

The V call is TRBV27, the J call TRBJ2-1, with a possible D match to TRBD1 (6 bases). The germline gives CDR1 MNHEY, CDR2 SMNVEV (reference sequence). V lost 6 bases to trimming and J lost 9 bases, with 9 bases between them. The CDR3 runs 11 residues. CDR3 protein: CASRTGVEQFF. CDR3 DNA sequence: TGTGCCAGCAGGACAGGTGTTGAGCAGTTCTTC.